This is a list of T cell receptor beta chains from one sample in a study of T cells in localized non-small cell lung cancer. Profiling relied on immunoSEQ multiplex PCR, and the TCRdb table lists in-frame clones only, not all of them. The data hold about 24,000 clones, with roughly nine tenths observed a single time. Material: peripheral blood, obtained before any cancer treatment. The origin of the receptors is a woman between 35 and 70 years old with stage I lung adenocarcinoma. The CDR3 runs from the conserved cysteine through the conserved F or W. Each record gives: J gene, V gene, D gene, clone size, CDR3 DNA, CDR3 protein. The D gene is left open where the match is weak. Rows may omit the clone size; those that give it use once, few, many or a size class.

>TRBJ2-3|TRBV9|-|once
TGTGCCAGCAGAGGTAGCACAGATACGCAGTATTTT
CASRGSTDTQYF
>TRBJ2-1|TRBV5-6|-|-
TGTGCCAGCAGCTTGACGACCAGGCTGTACAATGAGCAGTTCTTC
CASSLTTRLYNEQFF
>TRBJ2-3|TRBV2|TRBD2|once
TGTGCCAGCAAAGGACTAGCGGGAGATACGCAGTATTTT
CASKGLAGDTQYF
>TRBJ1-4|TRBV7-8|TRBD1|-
TGTGCCAGCAGCTTAGTAACCGGACAGGGGCCCAGAGAAAAACTGTTTTTT
CASSLVTGQGPREKLFF
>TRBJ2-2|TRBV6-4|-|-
TGTGCCAGCAGCGCAGACAGGACCGGGGAGCTGTTTTTT
CASSADRTGELFF
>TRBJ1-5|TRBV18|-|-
TGTGCCAGCTCACCAGCGACAGGTCCTAATCAGCCCCAGCATTTT
CASSPATGPNQPQHF
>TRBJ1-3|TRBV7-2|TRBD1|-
TGTGCCAGCAGCCCGGGGACAGGTACTGGAAACACCATATATTTT
CASSPGTGTGNTIYF
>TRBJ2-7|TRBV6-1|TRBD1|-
TGTGCCAGCACATCCGGGACAGGGTCTGACGAGCAGTACTTC
CASTSGTGSDEQYF
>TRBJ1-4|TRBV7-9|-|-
TGTGCCAGCAGCCCAAGTGACAGGACCGCAACTAATGAAAAACTGTTTTTT
CASSPSDRTATNEKLFF
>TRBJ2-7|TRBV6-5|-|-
TGTGCCAGCAGCCCGTCTGGGCCTGGGGACGAGCAGTACTTC
CASSPSGPGDEQYF
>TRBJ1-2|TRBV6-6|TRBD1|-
TGTGCCAGCAACACAACCGGGACAGGCCTCTATGGCTACACCTTC
CASNTTGTGLYGYTF
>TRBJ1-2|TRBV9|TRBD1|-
TGTGCCAGCAGCCCGCGACAGGGAACGGAGCTTTATGGCTACACCTTC
CASSPRQGTELYGYTF
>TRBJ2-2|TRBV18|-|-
TGTGCCAGCTCGCATGGGGCCGGGGAGCTGTTTTTT
CASSHGAGELFF
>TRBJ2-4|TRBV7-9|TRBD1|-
TGTGCCAGCAGCCTACCTCGCCCGACAGGGGAGGCCAAAAACATTCAGTACTTC
CASSLPRPTGEAKNIQYF
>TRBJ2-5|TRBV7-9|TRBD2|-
TGTGCCAGCAGCTTTTCCGGACTAGCGAGGACCCAGTACTTC
CASSFSGLARTQYF
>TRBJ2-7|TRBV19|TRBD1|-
TGTGCCAGCAAAAAAGGGGGACAGGGCCCCTACGAGCAGTACTTC
CASKKGGQGPYEQYF
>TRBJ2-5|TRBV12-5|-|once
TGTGCTAGTGGTTTGGTACCTGGGGAGACCCAGTACTTC
CASGLVPGETQYF
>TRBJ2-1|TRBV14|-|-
TGTGCCAGCAGCCAAGTAGGATGGAACCATGAGCAGTTCTTC
CASSQVGWNHEQFF
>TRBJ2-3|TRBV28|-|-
TGTGCCAGCAGTGTGGGGACTTCTACAGATACGCAGTATTTT
CASSVGTSTDTQYF
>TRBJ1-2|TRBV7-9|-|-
TGTGCCAGCAGCACTAGTCTCCCCTTATCTAACTATGGCTACACCTTC
CASSTSLPLSNYGYTF
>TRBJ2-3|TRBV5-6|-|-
TGTGCCAGCAGCTTTTTCCGTCCGACGGGAGTTAGCACAGATACGCAGTATTTT
CASSFFRPTGVSTDTQYF
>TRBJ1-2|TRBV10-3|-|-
TGTGCCATCAGTAGTGGGACCCTTTATGGCTACACCTTC
CAISSGTLYGYTF
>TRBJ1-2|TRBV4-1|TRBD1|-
TGCGCCAGCAGCCAAGTTTCTACGGGACAGCGGTATGGCTACACCTTC
CASSQVSTGQRYGYTF
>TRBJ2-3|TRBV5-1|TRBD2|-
TGCGCCAGCAGCTTGGTTAAGGGGTCGGGACTAGCGGGAGGAGCCGGCACAGATACGCAGTATTTT
CASSLVKGSGLAGGAGTDTQYF
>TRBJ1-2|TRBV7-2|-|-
TGTGCCAGCAGCCCAACGGCCCTCTTGAACTATGGCTACACCTTC
CASSPTALLNYGYTF
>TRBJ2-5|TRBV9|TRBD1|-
TGTGCCAGCAGTAGGGGGCCACCTACCACGGGAACTAGCCAAGAGACCCAGTACTTC
CASSRGPPTTGTSQETQYF
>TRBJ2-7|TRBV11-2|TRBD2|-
TGTGCCAGCAGCTTAGGCCTAGCGGGAGGCGAGCAGTACTTC
CASSLGLAGGEQYF
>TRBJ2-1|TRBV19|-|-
TGTGCCAGTGCCGGGACGCTCAATGAGCAGTTCTTC
CASAGTLNEQFF
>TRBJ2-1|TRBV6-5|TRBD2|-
TGTGCCAGCAGTTACTCGAGCGGGAGTTACAATGAGCAGTTCTTC
CASSYSSGSYNEQFF
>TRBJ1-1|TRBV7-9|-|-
TGTGCCAGCAGCTTAGACGTGGGCCCTCGTGAAGCTTTCTTT
CASSLDVGPREAFF